The 29 T cell receptor beta chains below all came from one sample that was sequenced in a study of blood T cell repertoires in COVID-19. Generated by immunoSEQ multiplex PCR, the TCRdb table keeps only in-frame clones and is missing some. The sample lists approximately 250,000 clones, 75% to 90% seen once, with roughly 13% in the top ten. Source material: peripheral blood. The receptors shown here come from a woman aged 70 to 79 with COVID-19, enrolled during active disease.

The J gene is TRBJ1-1, the V gene TRBV13; 8 bases agree with TRBD1. V was clipped by 3 bases and J by 3 bases; unmatched bases: 12. CDR3 length: 17 amino acids. From germline, CDR1 is PRHDT and CDR2 FYEKMQ (reference sequence). Written as DNA, the CDR3 is TGTGCCAGCAGCTTCCCGCAACTCAGGGGGCCGGACACTGAAGCTTTCTTT. Residues: CASSFPQLRGPDTEAFF.

The V gene is TRBV3-1 (or the pseudogene TRBV3-2), the J gene TRBJ2-2, with TRBD1 matching 8 bases. Germline lookup yields CDR1 LGHDT and CDR2 YNNKEL (reference sequence). V shed 3 bases and J 8 bases; nucleotides not matched to a gene: 14. This CDR3 spans 17 amino acids. The CDR3 spells CASSHSGRTGFEGELFF. The CDR3 DNA is TGTGCCAGCAGCCATTCGGGCCGGACAGGGTTCGAGGGGGAGCTGTTTTTT.

The CDR3 DNA reads as TGTGCTACCCGCTCAAGGGGACAGGGTAATTCACCCCTCCACTTT. This codes for CATRSRGQGNSPLHF. The genes are TRBV12-5 and TRBJ1-6; 9 nucleotides agree with TRBD1. This CDR3 has 15 amino acids. The junction had 10 bases not matched to a gene; V was cut back by 10 bases and J by 6 bases. Germline CDR1 is LGHNT and CDR2 is FRNRAP. Together with reference TRBV12-5 and TRBJ1-6, the CDR3 gives the full variable domain: DARVTQTPRHKVTEMGQEVTMRCQPILGHNTVFWYRQTMMQGLELLAYFRNRAPLDDSGMPKDRFSAEMPDATLATLKIQPSEPRDSAVYFCATRSRGQGNSPLHFGNGTRLTVT.

The chain uses TRBV7-2 and TRBJ1-1, with TRBD1 as a possible D gene (5 bases). The V end lost 1 base, the J end lost 10 bases, and 13 bases lay between the germline ends. Germline values: CDR1 SGHTA, CDR2 FQGNSA. The CDR3 covers 13 residues. CDR3 in amino acids: CASSLGGGGTAFF. CDR3 bases: TGTGCCAGCAGCTTAGGGGGCGGGGGAACAGCTTTCTTT. The full variable domain, completed using reference TRBV7-2 and TRBJ1-1, is GAGVSQSPSNKVTEKGKDVELRCDPISGHTALYWYRQSLGQGLEFLIYFQGNSAPDKSGLPSDRFSAERTGGSVSTLTIQRTQQEDSAVYLCASSLGGGGTAFFGQGTRLTVV.

The rearrangement uses TRBV28 and TRBJ1-2, with 7 bases matching TRBD1. The CDR3 spans 14 residues. V lost 7 bases to trimming and J lost 8 bases; unmatched junction nucleotides: 13. Germline V lookup: CDR1 MDHEN, CDR2 SYDVKM. The CDR3 sequence: CASTSPPTGVGYTF. Here the CDR3 DNA reads TGTGCCAGCACTTCCCCTCCTACAGGGGTCGGCTACACCTTC.

This chain joins TRBV5-8 and TRBJ2-5; 13 nucleotides line up with TRBD2. CDR3 length: 15 residues. The germline V gene encodes CDR1 SGHTS and CDR2 YDEGEE. Trimming took 2 bases from V and 3 from J; bases not matched to a gene: 1. The CDR3 reads CASSFGTSGEETQYF. The CDR3 DNA sequence: TGTGCCAGCAGCTTCGGGACTAGCGGGGAAGAGACCCAGTACTTC.

J is TRBJ2-7 and V is TRBV13; 7 bases line up with TRBD1. This CDR3 contains 12 residues. The germline V gene encodes CDR1 PRHDT and CDR2 FYEKMQ (reference sequence). Trimming removed 6 bases from V and 7 bases from J; junction bases left unmatched: 6. DNA of the CDR3: TGTGCCAGCAGAAGGGGGCTTGGGGAGCAGTACTTC. It specifies CASRRGLGEQYF. Based on the CDR3 plus reference TRBV13 and TRBJ2-7, the full variable domain is AAGVIQSPRHLIKEKRETATLKCYPIPRHDTVYWYQQGPGQDPQFLISFYEKMQSDKGSIPDRFSAQQFSDYHSELNMSSLELGDSALYFCASRRGLGEQYFGPGTRLTVT.

The V gene is TRBV11-2, the J gene TRBJ2-7; TRBD2 matches 10 bases. The CDR3 extends over 14 amino acids. V shed 4 bases and J 2 bases; nucleotides not matched to a gene: 2. Germline CDR1 and CDR2: SGHAT and FQNNGV. CDR3 region: CASSSLAGPYEQYF. In DNA, the CDR3 is TGTGCCAGCAGCTCACTAGCGGGGCCCTACGAGCAGTACTTC. The full variable domain, in which reference TRBV11-2 and TRBJ2-7 provide the parts outside the CDR3, is EAGVAQSPRYKIIEKRQSVAFWCNPISGHATLYWYQQILGQGPKLLIQFQNNGVVDDSQLPKDRFSAERLKGVDSTLKIQPAKLEDSAVYLCASSSLAGPYEQYFGPGTRLTVT.

The genes are TRBV2 and TRBJ2-7, with D possibly TRBD1 on 5 matching bases. Germline V gene sequence: CDR1 SNHLY, CDR2 FYNNEI. V lost 3 bases, J lost 2 bases, and 14 bases lay in between. The CDR3 is 15 residues long. The CDR3 bases are TGTGCCAGCAGTGAGGGGCAGGGTCATACCTACGAGCAGTACTTC. It specifies CASSEGQGHTYEQYF.

The CDR3 protein is CASSIGQGSQPQHF. CDR3 DNA: TGTGCCAGCAGCATCGGACAGGGGAGTCAGCCCCAGCATTTT. The chain employs TRBV5-5 and TRBJ1-5; TRBD1 matches 9 bases. With V trimmed by 4 bases and J by 6 bases, 5 bases remained unmatched. Germline CDR1 reads SGHKS; CDR2 reads YYEKEE (reference sequence). The CDR3 length is 14 residues.

The chain couples TRBV19 to TRBJ2-2; D may be TRBD1 (5 bases). This CDR3 comprises 16 residues. Trimming took off 7 bases at V and 4 bases at J, with 19 bases between the two ends. The V gene's germline CDR1 is LNHDA and CDR2 SQIVND (reference sequence). The CDR3 protein is CASNLGRVRGTGELFF. The CDR3 region has the DNA TGTGCCAGTAACTTGGGTAGGGTTAGGGGCACCGGGGAGCTGTTTTTT.

The chain links TRBV6-5 to TRBJ1-1, with 7 bases fitting TRBD1. In germline, CDR1 is MNHEY, CDR2 SVGAGI. This CDR3 is built from 13 residues. V gave up 4 bases and J gave up 9 bases; unmatched junction bases: 8. The CDR3 sequence is CASSFGQAGKAFF. The CDR3 DNA is TGTGCCAGCAGTTTCGGACAGGCCGGCAAAGCTTTCTTT.

The gene calls are TRBV6-1 and TRBJ2-5, with 9 positions matching TRBD2. From germline, CDR1 is MNHNS and CDR2 SASEGT. V lost 1 base to trimming and J lost 4 bases; unmatched junction nucleotides: 4. The CDR3 is 15 residues long. Here the CDR3 reads CASSEEGGLAETQYF. CDR3 DNA sequence: TGTGCCAGCAGTGAAGAAGGGGGACTAGCAGAGACCCAGTACTTC.

The chain links TRBV10-1 to TRBJ2-7, with D perhaps matching TRBD1 (5 bases). The CDR3 loop spans 17 amino acids. CDR1 is WNHNN, CDR2 SYGVQD, per germline (reference sequence). Trimming shortened V by 0 bases and J by 2 bases, and 17 bases separated the two germline ends. CDR3 DNA: TGCGCCAGCAGTGAGTCGGTTATGGGGCTCCGGGCCTACGAGCAGTACTTC. Translating it yields CASSESVMGLRAYEQYF.

The V and J genes are TRBV5-6 and TRBJ2-5; 7 bases map to TRBD1. The CDR3 contains 16 residues. V lost 1 base to trimming and J lost 1 base; unmatched junction nucleotides: 7. Germline CDR1 reads SGHDT; CDR2 reads YYEEEE. CDR3 DNA: TGTGCCAGCAGCTTGTGGGAGACAGGGAGCCAAGAGACCCAGTACTTC. Translated: CASSLWETGSQETQYF. Supplemented by reference TRBV5-6 and TRBJ2-5, the full variable domain reads DAGVTQSPTHLIKTRGQQVTLRCSPKSGHDTVSWYQQALGQGPQFIFQYYEEEERQRGNFPDRFSGHQFPNYSSELNVNALLLGDSALYLCASSLWETGSQETQYFGPGTRLLVL.

CDR3 DNA: TGTGCCAGCAGCTCAAGGACTAGCGGGGACGTCTACGAGCAGTACTTC. Residues: CASSSRTSGDVYEQYF. V gene TRBV7-9 combines with J gene TRBJ2-7; 12 nucleotides match TRBD2. The CDR3 consists of 16 residues. Germline V gene sequence: CDR1 SEHNR, CDR2 FQNEAQ (reference sequence). J was trimmed by 3 bases and V by 4 bases; bases with no gene match: 7.

This chain links TRBV7-6 with TRBJ2-5, with TRBD2 identical over 9 bases. Germline V CDR1 and CDR2: SGHVS, FNYEAQ. J was trimmed by 4 bases and V by 5 bases; bases with no gene match: 11. This CDR3 contains 16 residues. In DNA, the CDR3 is TGTGCCAGCAGCCGGGTGGGGCTAGCGGGGACAGAGACCCAGTACTTC. Translated, it gives CASSRVGLAGTETQYF.

The rearrangement uses TRBV28 and TRBJ1-6, with D possibly TRBD1 on 6 matching bases. The CDR3 extends over 18 amino acids. Looked up from germline, CDR1 is MDHEN and CDR2 is SYDVKM. The V and J ends lost 2 bases and 3 bases respectively, with 17 bases between them. The CDR3 DNA is TGTGCCAGCAGTTTAGGGGGGGCCCCCCCACTCTATAATTCACCCCTCCACTTT. Translated, it gives CASSLGGAPPLYNSPLHF.

The rearrangement links TRBV7-2 to TRBJ2-3, with 9 bases fitting TRBD1. This CDR3 has 13 residues. Germline CDR1 reads SGHTA; CDR2 reads FQGNSA. The V and J ends lost 3 bases and 5 bases, in that order; junction bases with no gene match: 0. For the CDR3, the DNA is TGTGCCAGCAGCTTGGACAGGGGAGATACGCAGTATTTT. Translating it yields CASSLDRGDTQYF.

The chain's CDR3 is CASSEERTGELFF. DNA for the CDR3: TGTGCCAGCAGTGAGGAGAGGACCGGGGAGCTGTTTTTT. The chain links TRBV2 to TRBJ2-2; the D is unclear. The germline gives CDR1 SNHLY, CDR2 FYNNEI. This CDR3 has 13 residues. Deletions cut 3 bases from V and 5 bases from J, with 7 bases between.

The chain employs TRBV10-3 and TRBJ2-7; 9 bases are shared with TRBD1. The CDR3 runs 14 residues. Germline V gene data show CDR1 as ENHRY and CDR2 as SYGVKD. V was pared by 6 bases and J by 5 bases, with 8 bases of the junction left unmatched. The CDR3 nucleotides read TGTGCCATCAGCCCGGGACAGGGCTTCGACGAGCAGTACTTC. Translating gives CAISPGQGFDEQYF.

V is TRBV7-3 and J is TRBJ2-5; D is perhaps TRBD2 (5 bases). CDR1 and CDR2 from the germline V gene are SGHTA and FQGTGA. The CDR3 consists of 14 residues. V gave up 3 bases and J gave up 2 bases, with 10 bases separating them. The CDR3 nucleotides are TGTGCCAGCAGCTTGCAGCCGGGGCAAGAGACCCAGTACTTC. Protein sequence: CASSLQPGQETQYF.

The rearrangement joins TRBV24-1 to TRBJ1-3, with 9 bases identical to TRBD1. The CDR3 is 15 amino acids. V was pared by 2 bases and J by 4 bases, with 2 bases of the junction left unmatched. Germline V gene sequence: CDR1 KGHDR, CDR2 SFDVKD. CDR3 loop: CATSDSGTGGNTIYF. The CDR3 nucleotides are TGTGCCACCAGTGATTCCGGGACAGGGGGAAACACCATATATTTT.

This chain links TRBV5-1 with TRBJ2-1; 8 bases fit TRBD2. The CDR3 is 15 amino acids. Germline-derived CDR1 and CDR2 are SGHRS and YFSETQ. J gave up 6 bases and V 3 bases, and 8 bases lay outside the gene matches. The CDR3 protein is CASSYGRGASNEQFF. The CDR3 DNA follows: TGCGCCAGCAGCTATGGGCGGGGGGCAAGCAATGAGCAGTTCTTC.

The chain has TRBV7-2 and TRBJ1-1; the D is unclear. The germline V gene has CDR1 SGHTA and CDR2 FQGNSA. V shed 4 bases and J shed 3 bases, with 3 bases lying between them. This CDR3 is built from 11 residues. DNA of the CDR3: TGTGCCAGCAGCTCCTACACTGAAGCTTTCTTT. This codes for CASSSYTEAFF.

This chain joins TRBV3-1 (or the pseudogene TRBV3-2) and TRBJ2-5; D gene unclear. V was shortened by 0 bases and J by 1 base, with 6 bases between the two germline ends. The CDR3 has 14 residues. Germline loops: CDR1 LGHDT, CDR2 YNNKEL (reference sequence). The CDR3: CASSQDDFQETQYF. The CDR3 DNA sequence: TGTGCCAGCAGCCAAGATGACTTCCAAGAGACCCAGTACTTC.

About this clone itself: Other nucleotide sequences in the sample specify the same CDR3. This sequence joins TRBV7-9 and TRBJ1-1; 9 nucleotides align to TRBD1. Germline loops: CDR1 SEHNR, CDR2 FQNEAQ (reference sequence). The V gene end was trimmed by 5 bases and the J gene end by 1 base; junction bases not matched to a gene: 2. The CDR3 runs to 14 residues. CDR3 loop: CASSLGQGNTEAFF. For the CDR3, the DNA is TGTGCCAGCAGCCTGGGACAGGGGAACACTGAAGCTTTCTTT.

The rearrangement uses TRBV4-2 and TRBJ2-1; D gene uncertain. The V gene lost 1 base and the J gene lost 5 bases, with 12 bases spanning the gap. Per germline, CDR1 LGHNA and CDR2 YNFKEQ. The CDR3 loop spans 15 amino acids. CDR3 loop: CASSQGPRQDNEQFF. As DNA, the CDR3 is TGTGCCAGCAGCCAAGGTCCGAGGCAAGACAATGAGCAGTTCTTC.

Regarding this clone: Other nucleotide sequences from this sample produce the same CDR3. The chain combines TRBV30 with TRBJ1-5; tentatively, D is TRBD1 (5 bases). The V gene lost 0 bases and the J gene lost 4 bases, with 7 bases spanning the gap. Germline values: CDR1 GTSNPN, CDR2 SVGIG (reference sequence). The CDR3 is 13 residues long. DNA of the CDR3: TGTGCCTGGAGTGTACAGGCTAATCAGCCCCAGCATTTT. Residues: CAWSVQANQPQHF.